This TCR beta chain was recovered during a study of blood T cell repertoires in COVID-19 (dated by TCRdb to about 2020). Broadly, across the study: Samples from collaborators originated in the United States, Italy and Spain and spanned both the acute and convalescent phases of COVID-19. Where HLA class I and class II types were available, the types were taken from metadata supplied by the sample provider, not from assay-based typing. The prospective study material was composed of cDNA or gDNA derived from T cells, B-cell-depleted T cells, or PBMCs. Samples were obtained from the ongoing ImmuneRACE study (first 160 participants) and from about 1,300 subjects provided by 6 global collaborators. The repertoires were released in a freely available public database meant as a resource for research on the immune response to SARS-CoV-2. Deeply sampled blood TCRbeta repertoires from subjects exposed to, actively infected with, or recovered from COVID-19 were included in the dataset. The sample metadata nearly always contained a de-identified subject ID, COVID-19 status, age in years and sex. What the research found in general, with its limitations: How much clinical and demographic metadata was included differed by source and by participant, and the metadata was provided uncurated.

For this clone: There is no known antigen for this receptor. No much larger clone is present one base from it, and per-base qualities are unavailable.

The collaborating institutions used their own protocols to collect whole blood in K2EDTA tubes. For TCRbeta analysis, collaborator samples were shipped as frozen whole blood, as isolated PBMCs, or as DNA extracted from either sample type. The immunoSEQ Assay, a bias-controlled multiplex PCR, was used to amplify TCRbeta CDR3 regions from genomic DNA. In the authors' own workflow: The number of nucleated cells in each sample was estimated by amplification of reference gene primers within the assay. Sequence reads were collapsed and filtered to measure the absolute abundance of every unique TCRbeta CDR3 rearrangement. For each sample, productive Simpson clonality was calculated by taking the square root of Simpson's diversity index across productive rearrangements. TCRdb carries this immuneACCESS record with in-frame sequences only. Its versions omit some clonotypes, under half of them owing to an unresolved V gene in the studies checked, with the rest unexplained. D and trimming were read from the DNA, whereas the V and J calls and clone size are those reported in that table. The table for this sample lists about 100,000 clones; 85% of them were counted only once. Clones ranked in the top ten supply less than 2% of the sample.

The CDR3 measures 15 amino acids from cysteine to phenylalanine. Left in the record is the CDR3 DNA by itself, 45 bases read in frame from the first base. Sequences MDHEN (CDR1) and SYDVKM (CDR2) are obtained from the germline V gene. V gives up 5 bases and J gives up 5 bases, and the segment between their germline ends measures 18 bases. The rearranged segments are TRBV28 and TRBJ1-2; TRBD1 might be the D gene, on 6 matching bases. The sequencing sample was made of peripheral blood. The sequence was obtained from a woman between 65 and 79 years old with active or convalescent COVID-19. The DNA is as follows: TGTGCCAGCAGTCCTTTGACAGGAACTAGTTATGGCTACACCTTC. It codes for CASSPLTGTSYGYTF.